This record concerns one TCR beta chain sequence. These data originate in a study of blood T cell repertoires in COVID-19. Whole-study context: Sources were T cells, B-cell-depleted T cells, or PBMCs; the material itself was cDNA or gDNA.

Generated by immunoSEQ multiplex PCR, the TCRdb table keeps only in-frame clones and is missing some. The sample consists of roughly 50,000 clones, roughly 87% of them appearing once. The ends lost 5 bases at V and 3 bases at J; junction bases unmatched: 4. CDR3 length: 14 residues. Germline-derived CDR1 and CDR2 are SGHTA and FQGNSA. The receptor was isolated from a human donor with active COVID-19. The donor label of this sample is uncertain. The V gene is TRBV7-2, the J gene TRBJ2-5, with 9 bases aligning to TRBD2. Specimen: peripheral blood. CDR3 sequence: CASSPLAGKETQYF. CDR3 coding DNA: TGTGCCAGCAGCCCACTAGCGGGTAAAGAGACCCAGTACTTC.